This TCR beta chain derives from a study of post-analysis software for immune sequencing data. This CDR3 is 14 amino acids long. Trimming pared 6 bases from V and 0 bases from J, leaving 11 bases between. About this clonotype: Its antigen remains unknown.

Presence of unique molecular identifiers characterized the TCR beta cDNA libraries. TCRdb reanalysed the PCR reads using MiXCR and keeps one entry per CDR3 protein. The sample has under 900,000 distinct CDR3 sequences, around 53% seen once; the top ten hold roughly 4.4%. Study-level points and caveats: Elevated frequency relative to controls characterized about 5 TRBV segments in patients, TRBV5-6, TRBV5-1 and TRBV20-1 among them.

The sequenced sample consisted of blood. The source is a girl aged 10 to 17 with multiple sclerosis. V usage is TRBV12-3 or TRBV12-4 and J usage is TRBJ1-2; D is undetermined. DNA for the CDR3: TGTGCCAGCAGGCCATGGAGCACTAACTATGGCTACACCTTC. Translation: CASRPWSTNYGYTF.